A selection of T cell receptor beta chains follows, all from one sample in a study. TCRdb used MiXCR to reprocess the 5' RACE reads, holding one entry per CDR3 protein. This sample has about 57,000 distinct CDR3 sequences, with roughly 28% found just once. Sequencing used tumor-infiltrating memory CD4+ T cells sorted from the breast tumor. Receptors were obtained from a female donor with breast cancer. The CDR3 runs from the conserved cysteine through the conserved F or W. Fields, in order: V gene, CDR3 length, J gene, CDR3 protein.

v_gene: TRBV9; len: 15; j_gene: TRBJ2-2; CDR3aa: CASSVGGKRTGELFF
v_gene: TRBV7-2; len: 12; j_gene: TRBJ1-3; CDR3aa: CASSLSYSTIYF
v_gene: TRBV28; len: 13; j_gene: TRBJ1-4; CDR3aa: CASCGSTNEKLFF
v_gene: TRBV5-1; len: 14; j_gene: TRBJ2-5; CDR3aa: CASSVSGSSETQYF
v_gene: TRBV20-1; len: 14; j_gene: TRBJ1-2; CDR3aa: CSARPSGQAVRYTF
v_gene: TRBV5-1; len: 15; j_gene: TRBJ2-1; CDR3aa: CASSLASRAYNEQFF
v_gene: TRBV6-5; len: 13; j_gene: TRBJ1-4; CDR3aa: CASSARLNEKLFF
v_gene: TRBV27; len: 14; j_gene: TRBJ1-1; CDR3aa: CASRQQGMNTEAFF
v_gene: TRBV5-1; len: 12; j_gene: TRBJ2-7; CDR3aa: CASSNPPGEQYF
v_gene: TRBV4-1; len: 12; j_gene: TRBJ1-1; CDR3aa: CASSQGFTEAFF
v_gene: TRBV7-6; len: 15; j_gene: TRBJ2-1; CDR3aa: CASSFGTQSYNEQVF
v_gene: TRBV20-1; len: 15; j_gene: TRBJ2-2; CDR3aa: CSAPSGTSMAGELFF
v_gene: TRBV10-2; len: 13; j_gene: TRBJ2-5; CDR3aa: CASSEQLRETQYF